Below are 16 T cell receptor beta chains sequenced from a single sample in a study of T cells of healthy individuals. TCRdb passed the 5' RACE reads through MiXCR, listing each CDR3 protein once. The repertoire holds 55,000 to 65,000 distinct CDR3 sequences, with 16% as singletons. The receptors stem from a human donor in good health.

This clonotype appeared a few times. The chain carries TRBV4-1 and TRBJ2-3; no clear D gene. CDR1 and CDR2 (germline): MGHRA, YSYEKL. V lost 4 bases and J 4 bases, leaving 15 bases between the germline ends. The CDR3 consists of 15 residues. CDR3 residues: CASSLTGLRADTQYF. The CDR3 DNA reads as TGCGCCAGCAGCCTAACGGGCCTTAGGGCAGATACGCAGTATTTT.

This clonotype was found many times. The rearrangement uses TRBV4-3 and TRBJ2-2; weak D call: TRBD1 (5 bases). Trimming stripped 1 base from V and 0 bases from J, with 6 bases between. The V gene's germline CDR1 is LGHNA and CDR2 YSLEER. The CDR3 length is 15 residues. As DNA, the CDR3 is TGCGCCAGCAGCCAAGCAGGGTCGAACACCGGGGAGCTGTTTTTT. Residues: CASSQAGSNTGELFF.

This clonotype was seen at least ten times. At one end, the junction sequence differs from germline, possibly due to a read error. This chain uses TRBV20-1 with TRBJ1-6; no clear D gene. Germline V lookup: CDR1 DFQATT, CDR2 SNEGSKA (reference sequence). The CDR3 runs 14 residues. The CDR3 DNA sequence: TGCAGTGCCAGAGTTAGCTCCTATAATTCACCCCTCCACTTT. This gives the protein CSARVSSYNSPLHF.

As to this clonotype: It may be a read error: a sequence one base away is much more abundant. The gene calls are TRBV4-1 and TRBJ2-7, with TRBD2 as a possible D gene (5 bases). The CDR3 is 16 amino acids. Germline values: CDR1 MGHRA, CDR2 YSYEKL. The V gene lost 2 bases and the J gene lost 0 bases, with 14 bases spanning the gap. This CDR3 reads CASSQIEGTVSYEQYF. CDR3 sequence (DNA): TGCGCCAGCAGCCAAATAGAGGGCACGGTCTCCTACGAGCAGTACTTC.

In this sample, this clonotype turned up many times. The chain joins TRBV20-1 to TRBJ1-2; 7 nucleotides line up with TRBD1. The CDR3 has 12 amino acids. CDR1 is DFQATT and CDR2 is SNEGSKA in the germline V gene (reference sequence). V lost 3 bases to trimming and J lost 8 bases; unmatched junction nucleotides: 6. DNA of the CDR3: TGCAGTGCTAGGACAGGGCGGAGAGGCTACACCTTC. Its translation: CSARTGRRGYTF.

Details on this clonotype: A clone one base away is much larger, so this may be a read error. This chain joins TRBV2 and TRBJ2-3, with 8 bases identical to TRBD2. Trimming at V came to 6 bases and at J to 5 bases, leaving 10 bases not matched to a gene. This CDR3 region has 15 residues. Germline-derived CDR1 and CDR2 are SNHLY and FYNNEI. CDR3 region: CASRTIAGYIDTQYF. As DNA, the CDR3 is TGTGCCAGCAGAACGATAGCGGGATACATAGATACGCAGTATTTT.

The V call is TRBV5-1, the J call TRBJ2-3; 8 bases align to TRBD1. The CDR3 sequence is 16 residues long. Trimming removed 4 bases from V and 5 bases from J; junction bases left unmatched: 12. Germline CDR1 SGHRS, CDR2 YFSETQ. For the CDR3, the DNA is TGCGCCAGCAGCCCGTGGACAGGGTATAGGGTAGATACGCAGTATTTT. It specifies CASSPWTGYRVDTQYF.

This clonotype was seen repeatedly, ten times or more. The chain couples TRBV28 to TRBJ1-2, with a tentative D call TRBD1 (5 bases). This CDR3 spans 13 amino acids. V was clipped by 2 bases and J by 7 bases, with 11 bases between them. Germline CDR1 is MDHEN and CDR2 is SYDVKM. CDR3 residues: CASSLIGAGGYTF. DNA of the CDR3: TGTGCCAGCAGTTTAATCGGGGCTGGTGGCTACACCTTC.

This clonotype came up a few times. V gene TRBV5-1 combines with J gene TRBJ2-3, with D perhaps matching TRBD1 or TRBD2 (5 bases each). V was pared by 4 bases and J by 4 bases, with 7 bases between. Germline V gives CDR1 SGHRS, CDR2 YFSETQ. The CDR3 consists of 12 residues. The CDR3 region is CASSEGPDTQYF. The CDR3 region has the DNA TGCGCCAGCAGCGAGGGGCCAGATACGCAGTATTTT.

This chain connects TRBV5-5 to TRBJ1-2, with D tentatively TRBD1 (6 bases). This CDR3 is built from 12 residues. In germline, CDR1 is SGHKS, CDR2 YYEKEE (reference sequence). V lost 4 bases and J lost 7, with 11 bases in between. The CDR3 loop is CASSEGGIGYTF. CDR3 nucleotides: TGTGCCAGCAGCGAAGGGGGGATTGGCTACACCTTC.

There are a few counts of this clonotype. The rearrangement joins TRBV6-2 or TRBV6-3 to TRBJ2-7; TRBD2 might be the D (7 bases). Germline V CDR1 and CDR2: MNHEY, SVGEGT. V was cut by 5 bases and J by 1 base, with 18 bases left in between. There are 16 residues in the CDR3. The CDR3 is CASSAAIGGRSYEQYF. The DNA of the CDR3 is TGTGCCAGCAGTGCGGCCATCGGGGGGCGGTCCTACGAGCAGTACTTC.

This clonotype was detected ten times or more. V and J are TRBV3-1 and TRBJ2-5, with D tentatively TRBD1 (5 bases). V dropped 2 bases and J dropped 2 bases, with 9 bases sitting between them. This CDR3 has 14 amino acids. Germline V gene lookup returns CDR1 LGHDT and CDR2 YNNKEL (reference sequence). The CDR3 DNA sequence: TGTGCCAGCAGCCAATTGGACAATCAAGAGACCCAGTACTTC. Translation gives CASSQLDNQETQYF.

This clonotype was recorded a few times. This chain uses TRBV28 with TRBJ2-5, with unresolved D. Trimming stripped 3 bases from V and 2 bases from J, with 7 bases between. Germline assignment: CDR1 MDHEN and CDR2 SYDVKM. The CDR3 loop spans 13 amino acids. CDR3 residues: CASSLARQETQYF. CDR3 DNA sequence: TGTGCCAGCAGTTTGGCCCGTCAAGAGACCCAGTACTTC.

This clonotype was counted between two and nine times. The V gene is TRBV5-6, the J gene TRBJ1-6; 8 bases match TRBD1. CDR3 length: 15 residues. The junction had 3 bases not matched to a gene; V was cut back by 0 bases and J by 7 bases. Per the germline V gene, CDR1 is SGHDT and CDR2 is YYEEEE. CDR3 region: CASSLGDRSNSPLHF. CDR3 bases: TGTGCCAGCAGCTTGGGGGACAGGTCGAATTCACCCCTCCACTTT.

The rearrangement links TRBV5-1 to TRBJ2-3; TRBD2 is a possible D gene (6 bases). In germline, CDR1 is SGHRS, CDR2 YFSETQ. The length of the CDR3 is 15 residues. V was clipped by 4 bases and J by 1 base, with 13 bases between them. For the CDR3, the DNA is TGCGCCAGCAGCCTCGGGACTCCAGGCACAGATACGCAGTATTTT. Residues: CASSLGTPGTDTQYF.

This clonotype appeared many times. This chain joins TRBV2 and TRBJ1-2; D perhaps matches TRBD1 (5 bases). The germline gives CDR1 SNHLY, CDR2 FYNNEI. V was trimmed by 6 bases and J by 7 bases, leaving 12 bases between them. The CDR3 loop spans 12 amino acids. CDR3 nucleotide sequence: TGTGCCAGCAGGGGGGTTGTTGGTGGCTACACCTTC. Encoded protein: CASRGVVGGYTF.